Sequencing of this T cell receptor beta chain was carried out in a study of memory CD4+ T cells and cytomegalovirus serostatus. Broader study findings: CD4+ memory repertoires contained about 40% of the roughly 150 reported CMV TCRbeta sequences.

Regarding this clone: Its antigen is as yet unknown.

Clones were read by immunoSEQ multiplex PCR, and TCRdb kept only the in-frame ones, dropping some. The repertoire holds tens of thousands of clones, with 76% as singletons. Single viable CD3+CD4+CD8-CD45RO+ cells were sorted as the memory CD4+ T cells. The receptor's source is an adult in good health and CMV-seropositive. The sample comprised memory CD4+ T cells from blood.

CDR3 nucleotides: TGCGCCAGCAGCTTAGGGGACTCTGGAAACACCATATATTTT. Its translation: CASSLGDSGNTIYF. This chain joins TRBV5-1 and TRBJ1-3; D is possibly TRBD1 (5 bases). V was clipped by 2 bases and J by 0 bases, with 6 bases between them. This CDR3 is 14 amino acids long. Germline-derived CDR1 and CDR2 are SGHRS and YFSETQ.